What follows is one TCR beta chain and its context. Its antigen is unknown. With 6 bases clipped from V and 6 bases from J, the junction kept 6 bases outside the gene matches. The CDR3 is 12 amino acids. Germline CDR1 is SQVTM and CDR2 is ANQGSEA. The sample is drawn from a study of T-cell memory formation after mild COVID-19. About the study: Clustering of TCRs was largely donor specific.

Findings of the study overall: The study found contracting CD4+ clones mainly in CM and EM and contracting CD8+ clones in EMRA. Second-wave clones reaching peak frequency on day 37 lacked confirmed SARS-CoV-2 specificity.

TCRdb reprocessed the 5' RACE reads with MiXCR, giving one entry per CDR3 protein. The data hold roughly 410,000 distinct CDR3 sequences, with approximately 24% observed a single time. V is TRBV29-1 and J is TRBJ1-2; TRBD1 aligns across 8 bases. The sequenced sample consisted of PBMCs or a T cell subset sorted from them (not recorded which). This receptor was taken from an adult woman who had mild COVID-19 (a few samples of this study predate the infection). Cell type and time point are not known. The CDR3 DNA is TGCAGCGTGGCAGGGGGCAAGGATGGCTACACCTTC. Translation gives CSVAGGKDGYTF.